Following are 16 T cell receptor beta chains from one sample sequenced in a study of long-term antiretroviral therapy in people with HIV. Running of the v3.0 immunoSEQ assay took place at survey level. Clones were sequenced by immunoSEQ multiplex PCR, and TCRdb holds only the in-frame ones, with some missing. Of just over 20,000 clones in the sample, 70% to 85% were seen once. The sample in question was unsorted PBMCs, obtained 0.5 years after starting antiretroviral therapy. The receptors derive from a man between 18 and 35 years old with HIV.

This rearrangement joins TRBV6-5 to TRBJ2-7; 9 positions agree with TRBD1. Germline lookup yields CDR1 MNHEY and CDR2 SVGAGI. V shed 0 bases and J 3 bases; nucleotides not matched to a gene: 0. The CDR3 consists of 14 residues. CDR3 region: CASSYSTGGYEQYF. In DNA form, the CDR3 reads TGTGCCAGCAGTTACTCGACAGGGGGCTACGAGCAGTACTTC.

This chain uses TRBV28 with TRBJ2-3; 9 nucleotides line up with TRBD1. Looked up from germline, CDR1 is MDHEN and CDR2 is SYDVKM. This CDR3 region has 18 residues. Germline trimming cut 3 bases from V and 0 bases from J; bases unmatched to any gene: 10. The CDR3 protein is CASSLGQGSGISTDTQYF. As DNA, the CDR3 is TGTGCCAGCAGTTTGGGACAGGGAAGTGGGATAAGCACAGATACGCAGTATTTT.

This chain connects TRBV30 to TRBJ2-1; 8 nucleotides align to TRBD1. This CDR3 spans 12 amino acids. Germline-derived CDR1 and CDR2 are GTSNPN and SVGIG (reference sequence). V was pared by 2 bases and J by 8 bases, with 2 bases of the junction left unmatched. The CDR3 sequence is CAWSTTGDEQFF. The CDR3 DNA is TGTGCCTGGAGTACGACAGGGGATGAGCAGTTCTTC.

The CDR3 sequence: CASRRQGADTEAFF. Written as DNA, the CDR3 is TGTGCCAGCAGACGACAGGGGGCGGATACTGAAGCTTTCTTT. The rearrangement uses TRBV2 and TRBJ1-1; 10 nucleotides agree with TRBD1. The CDR3 is 14 residues long. CDR1 SNHLY and CDR2 FYNNEI come from the germline V gene. The V gene end was trimmed by 6 bases and the J gene end by 5 bases; junction bases not matched to a gene: 6.

The genes are TRBV7-3 and TRBJ1-6; D gene ambiguous. CDR1 is SGHTA, CDR2 FQGTGA, per germline. This CDR3 is 13 amino acids long. Trimming cost V 1 base and J 7 bases, with 5 bases left between them. The CDR3 is CASSLSYNSPLHF. The CDR3, as DNA: TGTGCCAGCAGCTTAAGTTACAATTCACCCCTCCACTTT.

CDR3 in DNA: TGTGCCAGCAGCTTACAGAGCGGGCTTTCCTACAATGAGCAGTTCTTC. Protein: CASSLQSGLSYNEQFF. The rearrangement joins TRBV7-2 to TRBJ2-1, with D possibly TRBD2 on 6 matching bases. This CDR3 has 16 residues. Trimming pared 2 bases from V and 1 base from J, leaving 12 bases between. Germline CDR1 is SGHTA and CDR2 is FQGNSA.

This clone was seen just once. This chain joins TRBV7-6 and TRBJ1-2, with 12 bases that match TRBD1. Germline CDR1 reads SGHVS; CDR2 reads FNYEAQ. The CDR3 spans 15 residues. With V trimmed by 5 bases and J by 2 bases, 3 bases remained unmatched. The CDR3 DNA sequence: TGTGCCAGCAGCCCAGGGACAGGGGGCAACTATGGCTACACCTTC. It is translated as CASSPGTGGNYGYTF.

The chain recombines TRBV7-2 with TRBJ2-1; 9 bases line up with TRBD2. This CDR3 contains 15 residues. CDR1 SGHTA and CDR2 FQGNSA come from the germline V gene. V lost 1 base and J lost 3; bases outside the gene matches: 1. CDR3 in DNA: TGTGCCAGCAGCTTAGTAGCGGGAGACTACAATGAGCAGTTCTTC. Its translation is CASSLVAGDYNEQFF.

The chain has TRBV14 and TRBJ1-5, with D unresolved. The CDR3 has 12 amino acids. Germline assignment: CDR1 SGHDN and CDR2 FVKESK. The V and J ends lost 4 bases and 4 bases respectively, with 5 bases between them. The CDR3, as DNA: TGTGCCAGCAGCCGGTTGAATCAGCCCCAGCATTTT. It encodes CASSRLNQPQHF.

In this sample, this clone turned up a few times. The V and J genes are TRBV5-1 and TRBJ1-5, with 9 nucleotides matching TRBD1. V was pared by 3 bases and J by 4 bases, with 2 bases of the junction left unmatched. This CDR3 is built from 14 residues. Germline V gives CDR1 SGHRS, CDR2 YFSETQ. The CDR3 here is CASSWGQGNQPQHF. CDR3 nucleotides: TGCGCCAGCAGCTGGGGACAGGGAAATCAGCCCCAGCATTTT.

DNA for the CDR3: TGCGCCAGCAGCCAAGGGGGCCCCACTCGGGTGGAGCTGTTTTTT. This sequence encodes CASSQGGPTRVELFF. The chain uses TRBV4-1 and TRBJ2-2; TRBD1 might be the D (5 bases). Trimming stripped 1 base from V and 10 bases from J, with 16 bases between. This CDR3 comprises 15 residues. Germline V gene sequence: CDR1 MGHRA, CDR2 YSYEKL.

V is TRBV5-4 and J is TRBJ1-3; TRBD1 aligns across 7 bases. V was clipped by 4 bases and J by 0 bases; unmatched bases: 7. Looked up from germline, CDR1 is SGHNT and CDR2 is YYREEE (reference sequence). The CDR3 consists of 16 residues. The CDR3 is CASSRTGPNSGNTIYF. The CDR3 nucleotides read TGTGCCAGCAGCCGGACAGGCCCCAACTCTGGAAACACCATATATTTT.

The chain carries TRBV2 and TRBJ1-5; 10 nucleotides match TRBD1. V lost 7 bases and J lost 2; bases outside the gene matches: 14. Germline assignment: CDR1 SNHLY and CDR2 FYNNEI. The CDR3 covers 18 residues. CDR3 sequence: CASTASGTGVGGNQPQHF. The CDR3 DNA reads TGTGCCAGCACCGCATCCGGGACAGGGGTAGGTGGCAATCAGCCCCAGCATTTT.

The V and J genes are TRBV6-4 and TRBJ2-1, with 9 bases fitting TRBD2. Trimming removed 5 bases from V and 3 bases from J; junction bases left unmatched: 5. The CDR3 runs 15 residues. CDR1 and CDR2 from the germline V gene are MRHNA and SNTAGT. CDR3 bases: TGTGCCAGCAGTTTACTAGCGGGTTACTACAATGAGCAGTTCTTC. As protein: CASSLLAGYYNEQFF.

The chain uses TRBV27 and TRBJ2-7; 11 bases fit TRBD1. The junction had 12 bases not matched to a gene; V was cut back by 6 bases and J by 5 bases. Germline assignment: CDR1 MNHEY and CDR2 SMNVEV (reference sequence). CDR3 length equals 16 residues. The CDR3 loop reads CASSPSRTGGPNEQYF. DNA for the CDR3: TGTGCCAGCAGCCCCTCCCGGACAGGGGGCCCCAACGAGCAGTACTTC.

The rearrangement joins TRBV6-5 to TRBJ2-6; D ambiguous. V was clipped by 10 bases and J by 0 bases, with 10 bases between them. CDR1 MNHEY and CDR2 SVGAGI come from the germline V gene. CDR3 length equals 14 residues. CDR3 bases: TGTGCCACCCGACTGAACTCTGGGGCCAACGTCCTGACTTTC. Translating it yields CATRLNSGANVLTF.